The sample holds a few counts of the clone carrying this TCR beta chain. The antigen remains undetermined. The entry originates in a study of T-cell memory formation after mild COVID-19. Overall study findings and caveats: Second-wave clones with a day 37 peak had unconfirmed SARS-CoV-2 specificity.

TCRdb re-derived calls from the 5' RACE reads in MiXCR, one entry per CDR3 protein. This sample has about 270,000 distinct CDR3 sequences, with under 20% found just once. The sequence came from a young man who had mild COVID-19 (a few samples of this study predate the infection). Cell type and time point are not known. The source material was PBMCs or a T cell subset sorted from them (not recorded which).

This CDR3 is CATSRPPGGDPDTQYF. DNA of the CDR3: TGTGCCACCAGCAGACCTCCCGGGGGGGACCCAGATACGCAGTATTTT. The rearrangement links TRBV15 to TRBJ2-3; 8 positions match TRBD2. Germline V gene data show CDR1 as LNHNV and CDR2 as YYDKDF (reference sequence). V was pared by 2 bases and J by 4 bases, with 8 bases of the junction left unmatched. The CDR3 consists of 16 residues.